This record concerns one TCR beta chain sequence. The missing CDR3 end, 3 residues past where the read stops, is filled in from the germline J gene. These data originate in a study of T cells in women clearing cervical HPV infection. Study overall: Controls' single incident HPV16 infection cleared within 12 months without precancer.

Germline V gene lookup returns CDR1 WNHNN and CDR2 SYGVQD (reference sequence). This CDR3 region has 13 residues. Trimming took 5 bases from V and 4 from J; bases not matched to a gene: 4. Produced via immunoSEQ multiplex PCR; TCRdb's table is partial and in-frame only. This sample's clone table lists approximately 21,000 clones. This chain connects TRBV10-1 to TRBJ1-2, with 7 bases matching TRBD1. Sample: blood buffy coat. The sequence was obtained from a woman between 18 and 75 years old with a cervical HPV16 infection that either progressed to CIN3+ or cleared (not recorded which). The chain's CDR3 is CASSNRGGYGYTF. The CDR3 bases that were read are TGCGCCAGCAGTAACAGGGGAGGCTATGGC.